The 16 T cell receptor beta chains presented below share a single source sample, sequenced in a study of blood T cell repertoires in COVID-19. The method was immunoSEQ multiplex PCR; TCRdb's version includes in-frame clones alone and lacks a portion of them. The table has more than 350,000 clones, around 87% seen once; the top ten hold 10%. Sequenced input: peripheral blood. The receptor set was obtained from a woman in her 30s with COVID-19, enrolled during active disease.

DNA for the CDR3: TGTGCCAGCAGCAGCAGGGTGTGGCCTTTAGAAGAAAAACTGTTTTTT. This translates into CASSSRVWPLEEKLFF. This chain joins TRBV7-9 and TRBJ1-4, with a weak D call TRBD1 (5 bases). V was cut by 5 bases and J by 8 bases, with 21 bases left in between. There are 16 residues in the CDR3. Germline lookup yields CDR1 SEHNR and CDR2 FQNEAQ (reference sequence).

The chain couples TRBV5-4 to TRBJ1-2; D is unresolved. Germline V lookup: CDR1 SGHNT, CDR2 YYREEE (reference sequence). This CDR3 is built from 12 residues. Trimming pared 0 bases from V and 4 bases from J, leaving 4 bases between. The CDR3: CASSLDSYGYTF. CDR3 DNA sequence: TGTGCCAGCAGCTTGGACAGCTATGGCTACACCTTC.

The rearrangement links TRBV7-9 to TRBJ2-2; the D gene is possibly TRBD1 (7 bases). The CDR3 covers 14 residues. Germline V gene sequence: CDR1 SEHNR, CDR2 FQNEAQ (reference sequence). Trimming took off 2 bases at V and 6 bases at J, with 10 bases between the two ends. CDR3 in amino acids: CASSLTGEAGELFF. CDR3 bases: TGTGCCAGCAGCTTAACAGGGGAGGCCGGGGAGCTGTTTTTT. The full variable domain, completed using reference TRBV7-9 and TRBJ2-2, is DTGVSQNPRHKITKRGQNVTFRCDPISEHNRLYWYRQTLGQGPEFLTYFQNEAQLEKSRLLSDRFSAERPKGSFSTLEIQRTEQGDSAMYLCASSLTGEAGELFFGEGSRLTVL.

The V and J genes are TRBV10-3 and TRBJ1-3; D not certain. Trimming took 2 bases from V and 0 from J, leaving 8 bases between them. CDR3 size: 15 residues. In germline, CDR1 is ENHRY, CDR2 SYGVKD. This chain's CDR3 is CAISEKAVSGNTIYF. CDR3 DNA sequence: TGTGCCATCAGTGAGAAGGCGGTCTCTGGAAACACCATATATTTT.

This chain joins TRBV24-1 and TRBJ2-5; TRBD1 might be the D (6 bases). Trimming left V 9 bases short and J 4 bases short, with 8 bases between. Germline CDR1 KGHDR, CDR2 SFDVKD. CDR3 length equals 11 residues. CDR3 in amino acids: CATEGGETQYF. The DNA for the CDR3 is TGTGCCACCGAAGGGGGAGAGACCCAGTACTTC.

The chain combines TRBV18 with TRBJ2-2, with D possibly TRBD2 on 6 matching bases. Germline-derived CDR1 and CDR2 are KGHSH and LQKENI. Trimming shortened V by 3 bases and J by 4 bases, and 12 bases separated the two germline ends. The CDR3 contains 15 residues. DNA of the CDR3: TGTGCCAGCTCACCCCTGGGAGGTAGCACCGGGGAGCTGTTTTTT. This translates into CASSPLGGSTGELFF.

The chain links TRBV19 to TRBJ1-1; D is possibly TRBD1 (6 bases). Germline-derived CDR1 and CDR2 are LNHDA and SQIVND (reference sequence). Deletions cut 5 bases from V and 5 bases from J, with 12 bases between. The CDR3 runs 13 residues. CDR3 DNA sequence: TGTGCCAGTAGTGGGTGGGGGCGGACTGAAGCTTTCTTT. Translation gives CASSGWGRTEAFF.

The J gene is TRBJ1-2, the V gene TRBV6-2 or TRBV6-3; no definite D call. The CDR3 spans 15 residues. Per the germline V gene, CDR1 is MNHEY and CDR2 is SVGEGT. The V end was cut by 4 bases, the J end by 0 bases, with 12 bases between. The CDR3 bases are TGTGCCAGCAGTTCCCCCTCGGGGTCTAACTATGGCTACACCTTC. Translated: CASSSPSGSNYGYTF.

This clone was recorded only once. The genes are TRBV27 and TRBJ2-7; 11 nucleotides align to TRBD2. This CDR3 spans 15 amino acids. Unmatched junction bases numbered 2, after V lost 2 bases and J lost 2 bases. The V gene's germline CDR1 is MNHEY and CDR2 SMNVEV (reference sequence). The CDR3 here is CASSLKGLAAYEQYF. CDR3 bases: TGTGCCAGCAGTTTAAAGGGACTAGCGGCCTACGAGCAGTACTTC.

This chain joins TRBV2 and TRBJ2-1, with 13 positions matching TRBD2. This CDR3 is 18 amino acids long. Germline V gives CDR1 SNHLY, CDR2 FYNNEI. V was pared by 7 bases and J by 0 bases, with 9 bases of the junction left unmatched. DNA for the CDR3: TGTGCCAGCATTCCGGGACTAGCGGGGCTTTCCTCCTACAATGAGCAGTTCTTC. Protein sequence: CASIPGLAGLSSYNEQFF.

The V gene is TRBV5-4, the J gene TRBJ2-3; 7 nucleotides match TRBD1. Per the germline V gene, CDR1 is SGHNT and CDR2 is YYREEE (reference sequence). V lost 3 bases and J lost 0; bases outside the gene matches: 4. This CDR3 is built from 15 residues. CDR3 in amino acids: CASSSQGSSTDTQYF. CDR3 coding DNA: TGTGCCAGCAGCTCACAGGGGTCTAGCACAGATACGCAGTATTTT.

The chain carries TRBV6-2 or TRBV6-3 and TRBJ2-7; D possibly corresponds to TRBD1 (5 bases). Per germline, CDR1 MNHEY and CDR2 SVGEGT. Trimming left V 6 bases short and J 0 bases short, with 9 bases between. CDR3 length: 13 residues. CDR3 DNA: TGTGCCAGCAGCGGCGACAGCTCCTACGAGCAGTACTTC. Residues: CASSGDSSYEQYF.

This chain uses TRBV10-3 with TRBJ2-5; D is unresolved. V was shortened by 8 bases and J by 5 bases, with 15 bases between the two germline ends. Germline assignment: CDR1 ENHRY and CDR2 SYGVKD. CDR3 length: 13 amino acids. CDR3 nucleotides: TGTGCCATCGGGTCAGGCGTTCAGGAGACCCAGTACTTC. Translating gives CAIGSGVQETQYF.

The rearrangement joins TRBV11-1 to TRBJ2-7; 7 positions match TRBD2. Germline CDR1 SGHAT, CDR2 FQDESV (reference sequence). The junction had 4 bases not matched to a gene; V was cut back by 2 bases and J by 0 bases. This CDR3 is built from 15 residues. The CDR3 bases are TGTGCCAGCAGCTTAACGCGGGAGTTCTCCTACGAGCAGTACTTC. This codes for CASSLTREFSYEQYF.

The V gene is TRBV4-2, the J gene TRBJ2-3; the D is unclear. The CDR3 consists of 15 residues. Germline V lookup: CDR1 LGHNA, CDR2 YNFKEQ. V lost 1 base and J lost 0, with 8 bases in between. Written as DNA, the CDR3 is TGTGCCAGCAGCCAAGTCGGCGGAAGCACAGATACGCAGTATTTT. Residues: CASSQVGGSTDTQYF.

Only one count was recorded for this clone. The genes are TRBV30 and TRBJ1-4; TRBD1 agrees at 8 bases. Germline V lookup: CDR1 GTSNPN, CDR2 SVGIG (reference sequence). V was pared by 0 bases and J by 7 bases, with 4 bases of the junction left unmatched. The CDR3 runs 14 residues. CDR3: CAWSVGQGGEKLFF. CDR3 DNA: TGTGCCTGGAGTGTAGGACAGGGCGGTGAAAAACTGTTTTTT.